The entry below gives a single T cell receptor (beta chain) sequence along with its context. As yet, its antigen is unknown. The CDR3 is cut off 3 residues early in the read; its end comes from the germline J gene. The data were obtained in a study of T cell clonality in common variable immunodeficiency. Findings of the study overall: Reportedly, TCR beta sequences from common variable immunodeficiency showed fewer deletions and N-nucleotide insertions. Compared with healthy controls, CVID subjects showed increased TCRbeta clonality, mostly in about a third. Fewer TCRbeta clones were shared among CVID subjects than controls.

Of CVID subjects, 15 were female and 29 male, mean age approximately 40. Replacement immunoglobulin had been given to every CVID subject for at least one year. The data were produced by immunoSEQ multiplex PCR, yet TCRdb's version contains in-frame clones alone and is incomplete. The sample contains more than 20,000 clones, none of them singletons. The CDR3 sequence is 11 residues long. Germline V gives CDR1 KGHSH, CDR2 LQKENI. Trimming pared 3 bases from V and 3 bases from J, leaving 2 bases between. The receptor comes from a human donor with common variable immunodeficiency. The chain couples TRBV18 to TRBJ2-5; D is unresolved. Sequences were obtained from peripheral blood mononuclear cells. This chain's CDR3 is CASSPEETQYF. Incomplete CDR3 DNA: TGTGCCAGCTCACCCGAAGAGACC.